Presented here are 14 T cell receptor beta chains from one specimen sequenced in a study of CD8 T cells in ankylosing spondylitis. A single record per CDR3 protein comes from TCRdb applying MiXCR to the 5' RACE reads. This sample has 35,000 to 50,000 distinct CDR3 sequences, with 3.5% to 4% found just once. Sequencing used blood, either unsorted or a sorted T cell fraction (not recorded which). The source is a female donor with ankylosing spondylitis or in good health (not recorded which).

At least ten counts were recorded for this clonotype. Here the CDR3 DNA reads TGTGCCAGCAGCGGTTGGGACTATGGCTACACCTTC. Its translation: CASSGWDYGYTF. The chain couples TRBV9 to TRBJ1-2, with unresolved D. Germline assignment: CDR1 SGDLS and CDR2 YYNGEE. The length of the CDR3 is 12 residues. The V gene lost 3 bases and the J gene lost 3 bases, with 6 bases spanning the gap.

The sample holds many counts of this clonotype. The V gene is TRBV9, the J gene TRBJ1-6, with 7 bases that match TRBD1. The CDR3 runs to 15 residues. V lost 3 bases, J lost 10 bases, and 10 bases stayed unmatched. Germline CDR1 and CDR2: SGDLS and YYNGEE. CDR3 DNA sequence: TGTGCCAGCAGCGAGGAGACAGGGCTCTACTCACCCCTCCACTTT. Translated, it gives CASSEETGLYSPLHF.

There are many counts of this clonotype. The chain combines TRBV9 with TRBJ2-3; 7 bases map to TRBD2. The CDR3 extends over 16 amino acids. Per the germline V gene, CDR1 is SGDLS and CDR2 is YYNGEE. The trim removed 0 bases at V and 2 bases at J, leaving 6 bases unmatched. The CDR3 protein is CASSVGPGGTTDTQYF. CDR3 sequence (DNA): TGTGCCAGCAGCGTAGGGCCGGGGGGTACCACAGATACGCAGTATTTT.

This clonotype was counted ten times or more. The rearrangement uses TRBV9 and TRBJ2-5; TRBD2 is a possible D gene (6 bases). Germline lookup yields CDR1 SGDLS and CDR2 YYNGEE. With 0 bases removed from V and 5 bases from J, the gap between germline ends came to 14 bases. The CDR3 consists of 15 residues. The CDR3 reads CASSVGGALAETQYF. Written as DNA, the CDR3 is TGTGCCAGCAGCGTAGGAGGGGCGCTAGCGGAGACCCAGTACTTC.

This clonotype occurred many times. The J gene is TRBJ2-1, the V gene TRBV9, with TRBD2 identical over 7 bases. Looked up from germline, CDR1 is SGDLS and CDR2 is YYNGEE. The CDR3 runs 17 residues. V lost 3 bases to trimming and J lost 0 bases; unmatched junction nucleotides: 9. In DNA form, the CDR3 reads TGTGCCAGCAGCGCCATCGAGCGGGGCGGCTCCTACAATGAGCAGTTCTTC. The encoded protein is CASSAIERGGSYNEQFF.

This clonotype was found many times. V is TRBV9 and J is TRBJ2-1, with D unresolved. The V and J ends lost 0 bases and 3 bases respectively, with 13 bases between them. The CDR3 has 16 amino acids. Germline CDR1 and CDR2: SGDLS and YYNGEE. The CDR3 DNA sequence: TGTGCCAGCAGCGTAGCTTTTGACCCCTACTACAATGAGCAGTTCTTC. Its translation is CASSVAFDPYYNEQFF.

In its sample, this clonotype was seen many times. The V gene is TRBV9, the J gene TRBJ2-3; 13 nucleotides align to TRBD2. Germline CDR1 is SGDLS and CDR2 is YYNGEE. The junction had 14 bases not matched to a gene; V was cut back by 1 base and J by 0 bases. The CDR3 has 21 amino acids. The CDR3 loop reads CASSVFGTSGAPASSTDTQYF. As DNA, the CDR3 is TGTGCCAGCAGCGTATTCGGGACTAGCGGGGCTCCTGCTTCTAGCACAGATACGCAGTATTTT.

The chain joins TRBV9 to TRBJ1-1, with a tentative D call TRBD1 (5 bases). The CDR3 loop spans 16 amino acids. Deletions cut 4 bases from V and 4 bases from J, with 20 bases between. Germline CDR1 is SGDLS and CDR2 is YYNGEE. The CDR3 coding sequence is TGTGCCAGCAGCACAGCGGTACAGGCCCTGACCACTGAAGCTTTCTTT. It codes for CASSTAVQALTTEAFF. The whole variable domain, remainder taken from reference TRBV9 and TRBJ1-1, is DSGVTQTPKHLITATGQRVTLRCSPRSGDLSVYWYQQSLDQGLQFLIQYYNGEERAKGNILERFSAQQFPDLHSELNLSSLELGDSALYFCASSTAVQALTTEAFFGQGTRLTVV.

This chain joins TRBV9 and TRBJ1-6, with D possibly being TRBD1 (5 bases). CDR1 and CDR2 from the germline V gene are SGDLS and YYNGEE. The CDR3 contains 19 residues. Trimming took 3 bases from V and 10 from J, leaving 29 bases between them. This CDR3 reads CASSGRDERTGIGGSPLHF. For the CDR3, the DNA is TGTGCCAGCAGCGGAAGGGACGAGAGGACCGGGATCGGGGGGTCACCCCTCCACTTT. The full variable domain, with the rest looked up from reference TRBV9 and TRBJ1-6, is DSGVTQTPKHLITATGQRVTLRCSPRSGDLSVYWYQQSLDQGLQFLIQYYNGEERAKGNILERFSAQQFPDLHSELNLSSLELGDSALYFCASSGRDERTGIGGSPLHFGNGTRLTVT.

This clonotype appeared many times. The chain couples TRBV9 to TRBJ2-1, with D possibly being TRBD2 (7 bases). The CDR3 is 15 amino acids. Trimming removed 0 bases at V and 5 bases at J, with 12 bases between. In germline, CDR1 is SGDLS, CDR2 YYNGEE. In nucleotides, the CDR3 is TGTGCCAGCAGCGTAGGGGGGGGGCTGGACAATGAGCAGTTCTTC. Its translation is CASSVGGGLDNEQFF.

This clonotype was seen more than once but under ten times. V and J are TRBV9 and TRBJ2-1; D is undetermined. CDR1 and CDR2 from the germline V gene are SGDLS and YYNGEE. CDR3 size: 13 residues. The germline V and J ends were trimmed by 7 bases and 0 bases, with 8 bases remaining between them. In nucleotides, the CDR3 is TGTGCCAGCGCGTTGAGCTCCTACAATGAGCAGTTCTTC. This translates into CASALSSYNEQFF.

This clonotype was detected many times. This chain links TRBV9 with TRBJ2-6; possibly TRBD1 for D (6 bases). Germline V lookup: CDR1 SGDLS, CDR2 YYNGEE. The CDR3 is 19 residues long. Trimming shortened V by 1 base and J by 2 bases, and 19 bases separated the two germline ends. The CDR3 DNA sequence: TGTGCCAGCAGCGTACGAATGGGGGACACTCTCGCTGGGGCCAACGTCCTGACTTTC. Its translation: CASSVRMGDTLAGANVLTF. Full variable domain (remainder filled in from reference TRBV9 and TRBJ2-6): DSGVTQTPKHLITATGQRVTLRCSPRSGDLSVYWYQQSLDQGLQFLIQYYNGEERAKGNILERFSAQQFPDLHSELNLSSLELGDSALYFCASSVRMGDTLAGANVLTFGAGSRLTVL.

This clonotype was observed many times. V gene TRBV9 combines with J gene TRBJ1-3; D is uncertain. This CDR3 region has 18 residues. Trimming stripped 4 bases from V and 1 base from J, with 21 bases between. Looked up from germline, CDR1 is SGDLS and CDR2 is YYNGEE. The CDR3 region has the DNA TGTGCCAGCAGCTCAAGTAGACGCGCCGGAGTTTCTGGAAACACCATATATTTT. It yields the protein CASSSSRRAGVSGNTIYF.

The J gene is TRBJ2-2, the V gene TRBV9; TRBD1 is a possible D gene (6 bases). Between the trimmed V and J ends, which lost 2 bases and 6 bases, there was a span of 14 bases. CDR3 length: 15 residues. CDR1 is SGDLS and CDR2 is YYNGEE in the germline V gene. CDR3 DNA: TGTGCCAGCAGCGTGATGTCAGGGGTGCCCGGGGAGCTGTTTTTT. This translates into CASSVMSGVPGELFF.